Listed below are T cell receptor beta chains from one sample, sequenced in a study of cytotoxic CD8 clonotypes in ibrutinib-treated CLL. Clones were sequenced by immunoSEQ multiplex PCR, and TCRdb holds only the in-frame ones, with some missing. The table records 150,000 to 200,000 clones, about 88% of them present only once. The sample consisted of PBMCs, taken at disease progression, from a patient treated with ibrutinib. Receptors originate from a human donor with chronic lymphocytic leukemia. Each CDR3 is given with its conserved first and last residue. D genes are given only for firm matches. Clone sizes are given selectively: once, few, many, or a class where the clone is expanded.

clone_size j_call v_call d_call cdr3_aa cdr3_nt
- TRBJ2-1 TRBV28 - CASSITLNEQFF TGTGCCAGCAGTATCACTTTGAATGAGCAGTTCTTC
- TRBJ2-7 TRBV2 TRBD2 CASSAGTSGTEQYF TGTGCCAGCAGTGCCGGGACTAGCGGGACCGAGCAGTACTTC
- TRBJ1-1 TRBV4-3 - CASSPNGRGGQLLKAFF TGCGCCAGCAGCCCCAACGGCCGGGGGGGGCAACTACTGAAAGCTTTCTTT
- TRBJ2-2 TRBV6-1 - CASSEGSFRGELFF TGTGCCAGCAGTGAAGGTAGCTTTAGGGGGGAGCTGTTTTTT
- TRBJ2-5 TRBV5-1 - CASSRTDPQETQYF TGCGCCAGCAGCCGGACAGATCCACAAGAGACCCAGTACTTC
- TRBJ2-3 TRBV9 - CASSVQELPADTQYF TGTGCCAGCAGCGTCCAGGAACTCCCAGCAGATACGCAGTATTTT
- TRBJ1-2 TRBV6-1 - CASSEIYRRDGYTF TGTGCCAGCAGTGAAATCTACAGGAGGGATGGCTACACCTTC
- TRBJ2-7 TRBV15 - CATSRDLGMGYEQYF TGTGCCACCAGCAGAGATCTGGGGATGGGATACGAGCAGTACTTC
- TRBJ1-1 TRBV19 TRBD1 CASRSPSGTGGWAFF TGTGCCAGTAGATCCCCATCCGGGACAGGGGGATGGGCTTTCTTT
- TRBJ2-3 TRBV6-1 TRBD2 CASSEGDYRMWTDTQYF TGTGCCAGCAGTGAAGGGGACTACCGAATGTGGACAGATACGCAGTATTTT
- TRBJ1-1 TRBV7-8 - CASSLSRWVNTEAFF TGTGCCAGCAGCTTATCTAGGTGGGTGAACACTGAAGCTTTCTTT
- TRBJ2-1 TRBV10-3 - CAISEGSELSNEQFF TGTGCCATCAGTGAGGGCTCCGAGTTGTCCAATGAGCAGTTCTTC
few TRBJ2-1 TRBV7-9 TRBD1 CASSLVPRGLVIEQFF TGTGCCAGCAGCTTAGTACCCAGGGGGCTGGTTATTGAGCAGTTCTTC
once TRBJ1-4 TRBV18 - CASSPSGTNEKLFF TGTGCCAGCTCACCTTCTGGGACTAATGAAAAACTGTTTTTT
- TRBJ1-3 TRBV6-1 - CASSMGGAGNTIYF TGTGCCAGCAGTATGGGAGGTGCTGGAAACACCATATATTTT
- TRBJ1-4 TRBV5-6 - CASSFQGGEKLFF TGTGCCAGCAGCTTCCAGGGCGGGGAAAAACTGTTTTTT
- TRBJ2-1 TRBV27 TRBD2 CASSLGFGGAGGPLSYNEQFF TGTGCCAGCAGTTTAGGGTTCGGGGGAGCGGGAGGGCCCCTCTCCTACAATGAGCAGTTCTTC
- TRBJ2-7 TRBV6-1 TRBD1 CAGRDREVNEQYF TGTGCCGGCCGGGACAGGGAGGTGAACGAGCAGTACTTC
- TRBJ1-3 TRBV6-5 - CASSYQPGVPGNTIYF TGTGCCAGCAGTTACCAACCAGGGGTACCGGGAAACACCATATATTTT
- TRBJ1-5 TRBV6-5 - CASSGPGQGNQPQHF TGTGCCAGCAGTGGCCCAGGGCAGGGAAATCAGCCCCAGCATTTT
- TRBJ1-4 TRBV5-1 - CASSGDSKGEKLFF TGCGCCAGCAGCGGAGACTCGAAGGGCGAAAAACTGTTTTTT
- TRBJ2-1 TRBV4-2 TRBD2 CASSQEGLAGSYNEQFF TGTGCCAGCAGCCAAGAGGGTCTAGCGGGATCCTACAATGAGCAGTTCTTC
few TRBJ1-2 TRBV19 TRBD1 CASSTPPDRGWGFNYGYTF TGTGCCAGTAGTACCCCCCCGGACAGGGGTTGGGGCTTCAACTATGGCTACACCTTC
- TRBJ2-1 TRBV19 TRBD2 CASTGVLGLAGGPRLNEQFF TGTGCCAGTACCGGGGTGTTAGGACTAGCGGGAGGGCCTCGCCTCAATGAGCAGTTCTTC